The present T cell receptor (beta chain) was sequenced within a study of cytomegalovirus exposure and HLA in healthy donors. V dropped 1 base and J dropped 7 bases, with 13 bases sitting between them. This CDR3 comprises 15 residues. Per the germline V gene, CDR1 is MNHEY and CDR2 is SVGAGI. With 60 Vbeta and 13 Jbeta primers, the PCR was carried out. Profiled with immunoSEQ multiplex PCR; TCRdb holds only in-frame clones, not every one. The data hold around 150,000 clones, with 76% observed a single time. About this clone: Its antigen remains unknown.

Study results and limitations: V segments that were indistinguishable, TRBV6-2 and TRBV6-3 among them, were omitted from analysis. Most of the TCR beta V segments (in an earlier analysis) were productive either about 87% or about 30% of the time. Among the sequence variants, a highly shared cluster was likely an artifact of sequencing. TCR beta V- and J-gene trimming, according to a later analysis, was linked to a missense DCLRE1C variant.

The chain joins TRBV6-5 to TRBJ1-4, with D possibly being TRBD1 (5 bases). This receptor was taken from a man aged 40-55 years in good health and CMV-seronegative. Sample: PBMCs. CDR3 amino acids: CASSYWGGKVEKLFF. In DNA, the CDR3 is TGTGCCAGCAGTTACTGGGGGGGGAAGGTTGAAAAACTGTTTTTT.